This T cell receptor (beta chain) was observed in a study of cytomegalovirus exposure and HLA in healthy donors. PCR was performed using 60 Vbeta and 13 Jbeta primers. The assay was immunoSEQ multiplex PCR, and TCRdb's table has in-frame clones only and misses some. The table has more than 75,000 clones, 70% to 90% seen once. Worth noting for this clone: Its antigen is not known.

Germline V CDR1 and CDR2: MGHDK, SYGVNS. V gave up 3 bases and J gave up 4 bases, with 7 bases separating them. This CDR3 has 12 amino acids. Study conclusions and caveats: CMV antigen specificity was confirmed in vitro for three CMV-associated chains. Most subjects' HLA-A and HLA-B alleles were reportedly predicted from TCR beta sequences.

This clonotype originated in a woman aged 18-35 years in good health and CMV-seropositive. This chain joins TRBV25-1 and TRBJ2-7; no clear D. Sample: PBMCs. Here the CDR3 DNA reads TGTGCCAGCAGTGACTCAGTTTACGAGCAGTACTTC. Amino acids: CASSDSVYEQYF.